The clone carrying this TCR beta chain has a handful of counts. The data were obtained in a study of blood T cell repertoires in COVID-19. At the level of the study: Sites in the United States, Italy and Spain provided acute and convalescent COVID-19 samples. Nucleic acid was either cDNA or gDNA, and it came from T cells, B-cell-depleted T cells, or PBMCs.

Germline CDR1 is ENHRY and CDR2 is SYGVKD. The CDR3 is 13 amino acids. With 10 bases clipped from V and 5 bases from J, the junction kept 11 bases outside the gene matches. Study processing details: For nucleated cells, counts were estimated from reference gene primer amplification. The repertoire was sequenced with immunoSEQ multiplex PCR; TCRdb's copy has only in-frame clones and lacks some. The V and J calls and clone size are taken from that table; D and trimming were inferred from the DNA. The table shows 120,000 to 150,000 clones, with approximately 89% occurring only once. The sample comprised peripheral blood. The clonotype comes from a human donor in a cohort sampled during active COVID-19. The chain combines TRBV10-3 with TRBJ2-7; 7 nucleotides line up with TRBD1. As DNA, the CDR3 is TGTGCCACCCACGACAGGGACCGGAACGAGCAGTACTTC. Amino acids: CATHDRDRNEQYF.